These 5 T cell receptor beta chains came from one sample sequenced in a study of T cell repertoires in cytomegalovirus infection (dated by TCRdb to the late 2010s). Sequenced on an Illumina HiSeq 1500. In TCRdb, the public reads were trimmed at Q25 with fastp and aligned with MiXCR, with productive beta chains retained. One record per CDR3 amino acid sequence lists the most common genes and DNA. The sample table shows approximately 180,000 distinct CDR3 sequences, and 8% to 10% are seen once. The ten largest clones add up to about 5% of the sample. What was sequenced was PBMCs. The receptors shown here come from a human donor in good health (CMV status not recorded). Some clones in this sample may be carry-over from other donors' samples.

The chain couples TRBV28 to TRBJ1-5, with TRBD1 matching over 11 bases. Germline-derived CDR1 and CDR2 are MDHEN and SYDVKM. J lost 2 bases, V lost 6 bases, and 12 bases had no gene match. The CDR3 has 18 residues. The CDR3 region is CASSSRRTGGLGNQPQHF. CDR3 DNA sequence: TGTGCCAGCAGCTCCCGTCGGACAGGGGGCTTAGGCAATCAGCCCCAGCATTTT.

This clonotype has more than one count but fewer than ten. The rearrangement links TRBV3-1 to TRBJ2-3; 12 positions agree with TRBD2. The CDR3 is 17 residues long. J was trimmed by 3 bases and V by 2 bases; bases with no gene match: 6. Germline V lookup: CDR1 LGHDT, CDR2 YNNKEL (reference sequence). Here the CDR3 reads CASSQHTGLAGTDTQYF. DNA of the CDR3: TGTGCCAGCAGCCAACACACCGGACTAGCGGGGACAGATACGCAGTATTTT.

There are a few counts of this clonotype. The V and J genes are TRBV19 and TRBJ2-3; D remains unclear. The V and J ends lost 6 bases and 4 bases respectively, with 8 bases between them. Looked up from germline, CDR1 is LNHDA and CDR2 is SQIVND (reference sequence). CDR3 length: 12 residues. In DNA, the CDR3 is TGTGCCAGTAGCAACATTCCAGATACGCAGTATTTT. Amino acid sequence: CASSNIPDTQYF.

This chain uses TRBV9 with TRBJ2-3; TRBD2 matches 8 bases. The CDR3 runs 16 residues. Trimming took 0 bases from V and 2 from J; bases not matched to a gene: 5. Per germline, CDR1 SGDLS and CDR2 YYNGEE. CDR3 nucleotide sequence: TGTGCCAGCAGCGTAGCAGCGGGGGAGTCCACAGATACGCAGTATTTT. Protein sequence: CASSVAAGESTDTQYF.

The J gene is TRBJ2-1, the V gene TRBV20-1; 7 bases agree with TRBD2. After removal of 6 bases from V and 6 bases from J, the junction contained 5 bases not matched to a gene. The CDR3 consists of 12 residues. The germline V gene encodes CDR1 DFQATT and CDR2 SNEGSKA (reference sequence). Here the CDR3 reads CSAGGSGNEQFF. The CDR3 DNA reads as TGCAGTGCGGGCGGGAGCGGCAATGAGCAGTTCTTC.